These 8 T cell receptor beta chains were all obtained from the same sample, sequenced in a study of regulatory T cells in long-lasting Graves disease. Time point described: newly diagnosed GD, antithyroid drugs for less than 3 months. From PBMCs, RNA was extracted and then used to make the TCR library. HTBI primers from iRepertoire and Arm-PCR of CDR3 regions yielded the TCR beta libraries. MiXCR, applied by TCRdb to the multiplex PCR reads, yields one record per CDR3 protein. Of hundreds of thousands of distinct CDR3 sequences in the sample, around 16% were seen once. The same sample was also used in a study of T cells in Graves' hyperthyroidism and ophthalmopathy.

This specimen consisted of peripheral blood mononuclear cells (PBMCs), obtained at new diagnosis, from a patient treated with antithyroid drugs. These TCRs come from a woman aged 40 to 65 with Graves disease.

This clonotype was picked up a small number of times. The rearrangement links TRBV20-1 to TRBJ1-2, with D uncertain. The CDR3 consists of 12 residues. The V gene's germline CDR1 is DFQATT and CDR2 SNEGSKA (reference sequence). Trimming took 8 bases from V and 1 from J, leaving 11 bases between them. The CDR3 nucleotides are TGCAGTACATTACAGCTTAACTATGGCTACACCTTC. Translation gives CSTLQLNYGYTF.

This clonotype has at least ten counts. The chain joins TRBV20-1 to TRBJ1-5, with D possibly matching TRBD1 (6 bases). The CDR3 contains 13 residues. Germline assignment: CDR1 DFQATT and CDR2 SNEGSKA (reference sequence). The germline V and J ends were trimmed by 4 bases and 6 bases, with 13 bases remaining between them. CDR3 sequence reads: CSAINRVGQPQHF. The DNA for the CDR3 is TGCAGTGCTATAAACAGGGTTGGTCAGCCCCAGCATTTT.

V usage is TRBV19 and J usage is TRBJ2-1, with D possibly matching TRBD1 (5 bases). Germline V lookup: CDR1 LNHDA, CDR2 SQIVND (reference sequence). The length of the CDR3 is 15 residues. Trimming shortened V by 3 bases and J by 8 bases, and 17 bases separated the two germline ends. The CDR3 here is CASSIAFSLGDEQFF. In nucleotides, the CDR3 is TGTGCCAGTAGTATTGCGTTTTCCTTAGGGGATGAGCAGTTCTTC.

This clonotype was recorded many times. The chain joins TRBV12-3 or TRBV12-4 to TRBJ1-2, with 9 positions matching TRBD1. CDR3 size: 14 residues. Trimming at V came to 5 bases and at J to 2 bases, leaving 3 bases not matched to a gene. The CDR3: CASSGQGLNYGYTF. The CDR3 region has the DNA TGTGCCAGCAGTGGACAGGGGCTAAACTATGGCTACACCTTC.

The genes are TRBV28 and TRBJ1-2, with a tentative D call TRBD1 (5 bases). The CDR3 is made up of 14 amino acids. The V end was cut by 3 bases, the J end by 3 bases, with 11 bases between. Germline V gene lookup returns CDR1 MDHEN and CDR2 SYDVKM. The CDR3 coding sequence is TGTGCCAGCAGTTTGCCAGGGCGATACTATGGCTACACCTTC. This sequence encodes CASSLPGRYYGYTF.

This clonotype has a count of ten or more. The V call is TRBV7-8, the J call TRBJ2-4; 11 positions match TRBD2. V shed 5 bases, J shed 12 bases, and the junction held 9 bases outside the gene matches. In germline, CDR1 is SGHVS, CDR2 FQNEAQ. This CDR3 is 14 amino acids long. Written as DNA, the CDR3 is TGTGCCAGCAGCACGGGACTAGCGGCACCTAGTCAGTACTTC. Translation: CASSTGLAAPSQYF.

The CDR3 protein is CASIPEGRGRTGELFF. The CDR3 nucleotides are TGTGCCAGCATCCCAGAGGGTAGGGGGCGAACCGGGGAGCTGTTTTTT. This rearrangement joins TRBV6-1 to TRBJ2-2; TRBD1 aligns across 7 bases. V was clipped by 7 bases and J by 5 bases; unmatched bases: 13. Germline-derived CDR1 and CDR2 are MNHNS and SASEGT. This CDR3 comprises 16 residues.

The chain has TRBV7-9 and TRBJ2-7, with 9 bases identical to TRBD1. The CDR3 loop spans 15 amino acids. With 5 bases clipped from V and 4 bases from J, the junction kept 9 bases outside the gene matches. Germline V gene lookup returns CDR1 SEHNR and CDR2 FQNEAQ (reference sequence). This CDR3 is CASSHRDRDRYEQYF. CDR3 DNA sequence: TGTGCCAGCAGCCACCGGGACAGGGACAGGTACGAGCAGTACTTC.